This paragraph reports one T cell receptor beta chain. The data are from a study of T cell changes during pregnancy in multiple sclerosis. Germline V gene lookup returns CDR1 SNHLY and CDR2 FYNNEI. CDR3 size: 16 residues. The germline V and J ends were trimmed by 6 bases and 5 bases, with 23 bases remaining between them. Assay used: immunoSEQ multiplex PCR; TCRdb lists only in-frame clones, some missing. In the table there are 70,000 to 100,000 clones, 90% to 95% of which are singletons. The chain couples TRBV2 to TRBJ2-7; maybe TRBD2 (6 bases). The input for sequencing was peripheral blood, taken in the first trimester of pregnancy. This receptor was obtained from a female donor with multiple sclerosis, enrolled in a pregnancy study. The CDR3 loop is CASSGVGGEFPHEQYF. Written as DNA, the CDR3 is TGTGCCAGCAGCGGGGTAGGCGGGGAGTTTCCACACGAGCAGTACTTC.